One sample yielded the 10 T cell receptor beta chains listed below, sequenced in a study of CD8+ T cells in alopecia areata. Extracted RNA was reverse transcribed into cDNA, the sequencing template. The protocol was immunoSEQ multiplex PCR, while the TCRdb copy is restricted to in-frame clones and leaves out a portion. Of approximately 210,000 clones in the sample, 55% to 70% were seen once. Specified treatment: oral pan-JAK inhibitor, 5-10 mg twice daily. Sequenced material: CD4+ T cells sorted from blood, taken at week 4, from a patient treated with tofacitinib. These receptor sequences come from a human donor with alopecia areata.

This chain joins TRBV9 and TRBJ2-5; D gene unclear. In germline, CDR1 is SGDLS, CDR2 YYNGEE. With 4 bases removed from V and 7 bases from J, the gap between germline ends came to 14 bases. This CDR3 is 13 amino acids long. In DNA, the CDR3 is TGTGCCAGCAGCCCAACGACCGTGGGGACCCAGTACTTC. It yields the protein CASSPTTVGTQYF.

This clone has more than one count but fewer than ten. The CDR3 here is CASSVAATPAEAFF. For the CDR3, the DNA is TGTGCCAGCAGCGTAGCCGCGACCCCTGCGGAAGCTTTCTTT. V and J are TRBV9 and TRBJ1-1; D not certain. The V gene's germline CDR1 is SGDLS and CDR2 YYNGEE. The length of the CDR3 is 14 residues. V was pared by 0 bases and J by 8 bases, with 14 bases between.

The chain employs TRBV2 and TRBJ1-6; D might be TRBD1 (5 bases). Between the trimmed V and J ends, which lost 6 bases and 5 bases, there was a span of 8 bases. CDR1 SNHLY and CDR2 FYNNEI come from the germline V gene. The CDR3 sequence is 13 residues long. CDR3 in amino acids: CASRQGDNSPLHF. For the CDR3, the DNA is TGTGCCAGCAGGCAGGGTGATAATTCACCCCTCCACTTT.

The CDR3 spells CASTAETASNQPQHF. The CDR3 region has the DNA TGTGCCAGCACCGCTGAGACAGCCAGCAATCAGCCCCAGCATTTT. The chain combines TRBV2 with TRBJ1-5; maybe TRBD1 (5 bases). Germline-derived CDR1 and CDR2 are SNHLY and FYNNEI. Trimming removed 7 bases at V and 1 base at J, with 14 bases between. This CDR3 contains 15 residues. Complete variable domain (other parts from reference TRBV2 and TRBJ1-5): EPEVTQTPSHQVTQMGQEVILRCVPISNHLYFYWYRQILGQKVEFLVSFYNNEISEKSEIFDDQFSVERPDGSNFTLKIRSTKLEDSAMYFCASTAETASNQPQHFGDGTRLSIL.

The chain combines TRBV29-1 with TRBJ2-7; TRBD1 matches at 12 bases. The CDR3 has 19 amino acids. Germline V gene data show CDR1 as SQVTM and CDR2 as ANQGSEA. Trimming cost V 1 base and J 6 bases; bases outside gene matches: 19. The CDR3 is CSVEGGPGQGARYRGEQYF. CDR3 DNA: TGCAGCGTTGAAGGAGGACCGGGACAGGGGGCTCGTTACCGAGGCGAGCAGTACTTC.

The rearrangement uses TRBV23-1 and TRBJ1-5; D not resolved. TRBV23-1 belongs to the ORF category, with a function that is uncertain. This CDR3 is built from 11 residues. The V gene lost 6 bases and the J gene lost 4 bases, with 4 bases spanning the gap. The CDR3 sequence is CASRANQPQHF. The CDR3 region has the DNA TGCGCCAGCAGGGCGAATCAGCCCCAGCATTTT.

The chain links TRBV29-1 to TRBJ1-6, with unresolved D. CDR1 and CDR2 from the germline V gene are SQVTM and ANQGSEA. The V and J ends lost 5 bases and 14 bases respectively, with 4 bases between them. The CDR3 has 8 amino acids. CDR3: CSVTTLHF. The CDR3, as DNA: TGCAGCGTTACTACCCTCCACTTT.

This clone was observed a handful of times. V gene TRBV2 combines with J gene TRBJ1-1, with a possible D match to TRBD1 (6 bases). The CDR3 runs to 15 residues. CDR1 is SNHLY, CDR2 FYNNEI, per germline. V was shortened by 6 bases and J by 2 bases, with 16 bases between the two germline ends. This chain's CDR3 is CASRRNRDINTEAFF. Written as DNA, the CDR3 is TGTGCCAGCAGAAGGAACCGGGACATTAACACTGAAGCTTTCTTT.

This rearrangement joins TRBV20-1 to TRBJ2-6; D unresolved. The V gene lost 1 base and the J gene lost 5 bases, with 0 bases spanning the gap. Germline-derived CDR1 and CDR2 are DFQATT and SNEGSKA (reference sequence). This CDR3 spans 11 amino acids. The CDR3, as DNA: TGCAGTGCTAGAGGGGCCAACGTCCTGACTTTC. Protein: CSARGANVLTF.

V gene TRBV27 combines with J gene TRBJ1-1; possibly TRBD1 for D (5 bases). The germline V gene encodes CDR1 MNHEY and CDR2 SMNVEV (reference sequence). Between the trimmed V and J ends, which lost 5 bases and 10 bases, there was a span of 20 bases. The CDR3 is made up of 14 amino acids. CDR3 bases: TGTGCCAGCAGTGACAGTTCGAGGAATCGGGGAGCTTTCTTT. It specifies CASSDSSRNRGAFF.